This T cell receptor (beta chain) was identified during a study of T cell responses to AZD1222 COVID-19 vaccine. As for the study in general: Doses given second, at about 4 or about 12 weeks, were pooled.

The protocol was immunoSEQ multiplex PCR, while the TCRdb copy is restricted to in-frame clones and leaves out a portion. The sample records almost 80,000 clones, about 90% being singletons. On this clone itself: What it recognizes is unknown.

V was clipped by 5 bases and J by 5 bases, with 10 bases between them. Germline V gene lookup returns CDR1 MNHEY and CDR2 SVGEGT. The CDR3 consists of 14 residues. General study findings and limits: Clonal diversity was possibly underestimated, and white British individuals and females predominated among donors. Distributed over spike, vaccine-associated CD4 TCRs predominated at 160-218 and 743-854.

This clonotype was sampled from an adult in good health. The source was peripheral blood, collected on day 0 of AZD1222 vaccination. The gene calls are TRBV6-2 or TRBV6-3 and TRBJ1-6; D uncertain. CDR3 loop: CASSPRQNNSPLHF. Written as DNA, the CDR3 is TGTGCCAGCAGTCCGCGGCAAAATAATTCACCCCTCCACTTT.